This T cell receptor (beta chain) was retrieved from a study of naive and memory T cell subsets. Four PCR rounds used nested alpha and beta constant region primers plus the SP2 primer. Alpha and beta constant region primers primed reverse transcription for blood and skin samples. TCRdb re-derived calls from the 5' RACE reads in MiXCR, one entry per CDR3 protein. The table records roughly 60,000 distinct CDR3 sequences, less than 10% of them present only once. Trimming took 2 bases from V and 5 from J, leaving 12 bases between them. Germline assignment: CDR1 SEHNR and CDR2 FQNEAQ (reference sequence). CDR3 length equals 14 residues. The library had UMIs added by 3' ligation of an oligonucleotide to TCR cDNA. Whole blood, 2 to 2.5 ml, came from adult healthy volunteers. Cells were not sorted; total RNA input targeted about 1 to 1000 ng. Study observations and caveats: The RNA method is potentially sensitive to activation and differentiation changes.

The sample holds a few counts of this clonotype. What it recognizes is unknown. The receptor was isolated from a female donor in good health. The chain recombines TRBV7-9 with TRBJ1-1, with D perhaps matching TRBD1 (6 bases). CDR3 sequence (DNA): TGTGCCAGCAGCTTAATCAGGGGAAGGACTGAAGCTTTCTTT. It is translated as CASSLIRGRTEAFF.